The present entry profiles one T cell receptor beta chain with its context. Antigen: not known. Time point reported: blood 2 weeks post-SBRT. Described treatment: 15 Gy SBRT to primary tumor, nephrectomy 4 weeks later. Radiation-treated patients gave blood at baseline, week 2 and week 4. This renal cell carcinoma was of the clear cell type. The data derive from a study of radiation and T cells in renal cell carcinoma. CDR1 and CDR2 (germline): MRHNA, SNTAGT. Trimming took 4 bases from V and 4 from J; bases not matched to a gene: 6. CDR3 size: 15 residues. Profiled with immunoSEQ multiplex PCR; TCRdb holds only in-frame clones, not every one. The profile covers about 130,000 clones, with roughly four fifths appearing a single time and 1.9% taken by the ten largest. Overall study results and limits: From baseline, blood top tumor clonotypes peaked at 2 weeks post-radiation.

This TCR came from a woman aged 55-70 years with renal cell carcinoma. The rearrangement joins TRBV6-4 to TRBJ2-3; 9 nucleotides align to TRBD2. Sequencing was performed on blood, taken from a patient whose treatment included radiotherapy and nephrectomy. CDR3 DNA: TGTGCCAGCAGTGGTGTAGCGGGAGTTGCAGATACGCAGTATTTT. Its translation is CASSGVAGVADTQYF.